This TCR beta chain was identified during a study of molecular identifiers for immune sequencing clone quantification. Per germline, CDR1 SGHAT and CDR2 FQNNGV. CDR3 length: 15 amino acids. The V gene lost 5 bases and the J gene lost 2 bases, with 16 bases spanning the gap. As previously described, bulk TCR libraries were made using listed TCR primers. TCRdb called the PCR reads again in MiXCR, with one record for every CDR3 protein. The top ten hold roughly 0.81% of the sample, which has under 600,000 distinct CDR3 sequences, about 20% seen once. Study-wide results and limits: Detection of one spiked Jurkat cell's TCR RNA reportedly worked in 980,000 or so naive cells. Barcode sharing among identical TCR molecules could make large clones appear smaller. Clones exceeding 20 RNA copies carried over 98% of effector molecules but under 1% of naive-cell molecules.

Comment on this clonotype: Its cognate antigen is unknown.

The origin of this receptor is a human donor in good health. Some libraries in this study had Jurkat cell RNA spiked in. The sequenced sample was naive CD8+ T cells from blood, with Jurkat cell RNA spiked in. As for subset: FACS-sorted CD8+CD4-CCR7+CD45RA+ naive T cells. This chain joins TRBV11-2 and TRBJ2-7; TRBD1 might be the D (6 bases). The CDR3 reads CASSPGVQATYEQYF. CDR3 nucleotides: TGTGCCAGCAGCCCAGGGGTCCAGGCTACCTACGAGCAGTACTTC.